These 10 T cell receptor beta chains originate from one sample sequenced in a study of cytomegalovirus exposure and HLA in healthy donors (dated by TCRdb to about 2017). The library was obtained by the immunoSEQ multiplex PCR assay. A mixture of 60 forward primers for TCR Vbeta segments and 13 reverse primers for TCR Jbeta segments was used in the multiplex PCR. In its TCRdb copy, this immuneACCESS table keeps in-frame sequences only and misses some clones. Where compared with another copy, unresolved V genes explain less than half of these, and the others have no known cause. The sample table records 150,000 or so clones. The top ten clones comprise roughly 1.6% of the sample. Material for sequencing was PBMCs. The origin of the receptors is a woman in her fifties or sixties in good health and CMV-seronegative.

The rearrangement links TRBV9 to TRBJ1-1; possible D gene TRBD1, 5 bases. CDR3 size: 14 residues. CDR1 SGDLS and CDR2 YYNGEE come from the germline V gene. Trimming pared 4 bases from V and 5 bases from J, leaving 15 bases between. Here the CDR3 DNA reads TGTGCCAGCAGCCTAGGGAAAAAGGGGACTGAAGCTTTCTTT. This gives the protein CASSLGKKGTEAFF.

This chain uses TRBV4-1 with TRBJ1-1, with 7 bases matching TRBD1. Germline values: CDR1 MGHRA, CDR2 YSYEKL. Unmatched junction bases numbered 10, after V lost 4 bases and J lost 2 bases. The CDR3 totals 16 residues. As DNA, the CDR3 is TGCGCCAGCAGCCCAACATCCACAGGGGATAACACTGAAGCTTTCTTT. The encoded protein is CASSPTSTGDNTEAFF.

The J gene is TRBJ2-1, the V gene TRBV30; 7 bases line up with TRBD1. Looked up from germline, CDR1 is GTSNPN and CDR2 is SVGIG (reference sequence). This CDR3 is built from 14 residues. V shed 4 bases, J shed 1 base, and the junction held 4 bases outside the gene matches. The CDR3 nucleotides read TGTGCCTGGACCCCAGGGGGTTCCTACAATGAGCAGTTCTTC. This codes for CAWTPGGSYNEQFF.

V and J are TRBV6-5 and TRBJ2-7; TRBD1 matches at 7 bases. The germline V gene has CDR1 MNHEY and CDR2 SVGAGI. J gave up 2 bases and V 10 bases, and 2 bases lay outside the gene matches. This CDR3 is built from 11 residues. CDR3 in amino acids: CAIGQAYEQYF. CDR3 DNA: TGTGCCATCGGACAGGCCTACGAGCAGTACTTC.

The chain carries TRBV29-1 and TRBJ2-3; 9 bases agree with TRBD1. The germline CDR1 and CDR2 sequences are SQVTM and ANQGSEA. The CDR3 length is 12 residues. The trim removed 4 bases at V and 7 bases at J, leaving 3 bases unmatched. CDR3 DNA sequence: TGCAGCGTTGGACAGGGGGGACATACGCAGTATTTT. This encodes CSVGQGGHTQYF.

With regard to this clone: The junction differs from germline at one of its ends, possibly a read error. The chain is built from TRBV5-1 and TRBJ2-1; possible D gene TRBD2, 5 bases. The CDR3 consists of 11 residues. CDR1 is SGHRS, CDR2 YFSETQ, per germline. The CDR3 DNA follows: TGCGCCAGCAGCGCGGGTCCGGGTTTGATCTTC. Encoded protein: CASSAGPGLIF.

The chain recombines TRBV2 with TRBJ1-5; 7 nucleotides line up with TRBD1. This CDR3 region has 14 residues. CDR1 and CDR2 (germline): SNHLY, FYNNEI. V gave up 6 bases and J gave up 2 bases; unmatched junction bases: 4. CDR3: CASSRGAGNQPQHF. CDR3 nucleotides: TGTGCCAGCAGCAGGGGGGCGGGCAATCAGCCCCAGCATTTT.

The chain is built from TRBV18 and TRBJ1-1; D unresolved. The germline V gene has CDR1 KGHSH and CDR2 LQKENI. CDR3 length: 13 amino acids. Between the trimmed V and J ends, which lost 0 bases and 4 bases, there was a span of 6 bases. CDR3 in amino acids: CASSPPGSTEAFF. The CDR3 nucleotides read TGTGCCAGCTCACCACCAGGGAGCACTGAAGCTTTCTTT.

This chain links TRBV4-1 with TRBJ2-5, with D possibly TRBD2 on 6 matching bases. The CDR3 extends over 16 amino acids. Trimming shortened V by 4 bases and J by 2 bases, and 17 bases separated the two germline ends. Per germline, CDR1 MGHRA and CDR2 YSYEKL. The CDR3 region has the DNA TGCGCCAGCAGCCGATTTTGGGGAGGAGGGCAAGAGACCCAGTACTTC. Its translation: CASSRFWGGGQETQYF.

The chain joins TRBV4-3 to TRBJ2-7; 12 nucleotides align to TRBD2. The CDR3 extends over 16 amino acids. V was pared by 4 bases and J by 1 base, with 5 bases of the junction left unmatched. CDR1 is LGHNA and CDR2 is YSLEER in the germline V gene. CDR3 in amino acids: CASSRRLAGESYEQYF. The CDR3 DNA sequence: TGCGCCAGCAGCCGGAGACTAGCGGGAGAATCCTACGAGCAGTACTTC.